One and the same sample provided the 29 T cell receptor beta chains below, sequenced in a study of blood T cells in healthy people across ages. Together with a sample-barcoded 5' primer, a J-beta primer mix was included in a second PCR lasting about 6 to 11 cycles. Each CDR3 protein gets one entry after TCRdb re-called the 5' RACE reads with MiXCR. The table lists 1.5 million or so distinct CDR3 sequences, 42% of them singletons, with under 8% in the top ten. Sequenced sample: blood. Receptors were obtained from a woman between 18 and 29 years old in good health.

This clonotype was found a few times. The rearrangement uses TRBV6-6 and TRBJ2-1; D may be TRBD1 or TRBD2 (5 bases each). Germline V gene sequence: CDR1 MNHNY, CDR2 SVGAGI (reference sequence). The V end was cut by 2 bases, the J end by 6 bases, with 11 bases between. This CDR3 contains 14 residues. This chain's CDR3 is CASSYPGLGNEQFF. The CDR3 bases are TGTGCCAGCAGTTACCCGGGGCTAGGCAATGAGCAGTTCTTC.

This clonotype was detected a few times. V and J are TRBV20-1 and TRBJ1-2; D not certain. The CDR3 is 13 amino acids. In germline, CDR1 is DFQATT, CDR2 SNEGSKA (reference sequence). V was trimmed by 3 bases and J by 3 bases, leaving 11 bases between them. The CDR3 here is CSASFLGDYGYTF. In DNA form, the CDR3 reads TGCAGTGCTAGTTTCCTAGGAGACTATGGCTACACCTTC.

The rearrangement uses TRBV6-6 and TRBJ2-5; maybe TRBD1 (6 bases). The CDR3 is made up of 15 amino acids. CDR1 and CDR2 (germline): MNHNY, SVGAGI (reference sequence). V lost 2 bases, J lost 2 bases, and 12 bases lay in between. For the CDR3, the DNA is TGTGCCAGCAGTTACGTGAAGGGGGAACAAGAGACCCAGTACTTC. Amino acid sequence: CASSYVKGEQETQYF.

The chain links TRBV20-1 to TRBJ1-5; D is perhaps TRBD1 (5 bases). Germline-derived CDR1 and CDR2 are DFQATT and SNEGSKA (reference sequence). The CDR3 is made up of 18 amino acids. V lost 0 bases to trimming and J lost 0 bases, with 18 bases between them. CDR3 nucleotide sequence: TGCAGTGCTAGAGATCGGGAAGGGGACGCGTATAGCAATCAGCCCCAGCATTTT. Its protein is CSARDREGDAYSNQPQHF.

The chain joins TRBV5-4 to TRBJ2-7; 11 nucleotides align to TRBD2. The CDR3 contains 16 residues. CDR1 is SGHNT, CDR2 YYREEE, per germline (reference sequence). The junction had 6 bases not matched to a gene; V was cut back by 4 bases and J by 0 bases. CDR3 DNA: TGTGCCAGCAGCCGACTAGCGGGGTGGATCTCCTACGAGCAGTACTTC. It is translated as CASSRLAGWISYEQYF. Full variable domain (rest looked up from reference TRBV5-4 and TRBJ2-7): ETGVTQSPTHLIKTRGQQVTLRCSSQSGHNTVSWYQQALGQGPQFIFQYYREEENGRGNFPPRFSGLQFPNYSSELNVNALELDDSALYLCASSRLAGWISYEQYFGPGTRLTVT.

This clonotype was seen at least ten times. The gene calls are TRBV18 and TRBJ2-3; D is unclear. The CDR3 is made up of 14 amino acids. With 6 bases removed from V and 2 bases from J, the gap between germline ends came to 12 bases. Germline assignment: CDR1 KGHSH and CDR2 LQKENI. CDR3 protein: CASSGQSPTDTQYF. The CDR3 nucleotides are TGTGCCAGCTCCGGTCAGTCCCCCACAGATACGCAGTATTTT. The full variable domain, completed using reference TRBV18 and TRBJ2-3, is NAGVMQNPRHLVRRRGQEARLRCSPMKGHSHVYWYRQLPEEGLKFMVYLQKENIIDESGMPKERFSAEFPKEGPSILRIQQVVRGDSAAYFCASSGQSPTDTQYFGPGTRLTVL.

The sample holds a few counts of this clonotype. The chain employs TRBV6-1 and TRBJ2-7; no clear D gene. The CDR3 is 15 amino acids. Germline V gene lookup returns CDR1 MNHNS and CDR2 SASEGT. V gave up 5 bases and J gave up 2 bases, with 16 bases separating them. Written as DNA, the CDR3 is TGTGCCAGCAGTCCCCCAGAAAGCGTGCCCTACGAGCAGTACTTC. Translated, it gives CASSPPESVPYEQYF.

This clonotype was picked up a small number of times. The chain combines TRBV4-1 with TRBJ1-2; D is perhaps TRBD1 (5 bases). Per germline, CDR1 MGHRA and CDR2 YSYEKL. This CDR3 is built from 14 residues. Trimming removed 1 base at V and 7 bases at J, with 13 bases between. CDR3 nucleotides: TGCGCCAGCAGCCAAGTCGCAGGGTCTCTTGGCTACACCTTC. Protein product: CASSQVAGSLGYTF.

This clonotype came up a few times. The V gene is TRBV5-1, the J gene TRBJ1-5, with D tentatively TRBD1 (5 bases). Trimming cost V 2 bases and J 0 bases, with 9 bases left between them. The germline V gene has CDR1 SGHRS and CDR2 YFSETQ. The CDR3 runs to 15 residues. CDR3 residues: CASSFTGDSNQPQHF. The CDR3 DNA reads as TGCGCCAGCAGCTTTACAGGCGATAGCAATCAGCCCCAGCATTTT.

The J gene is TRBJ1-5, the V gene TRBV9; 7 bases fit TRBD1. The trim removed 0 bases at V and 4 bases at J, leaving 4 bases unmatched. This CDR3 is built from 15 residues. Germline assignment: CDR1 SGDLS and CDR2 YYNGEE. CDR3 in DNA: TGTGCCAGCAGCGTAGGGCAGGGGGTTAATCAGCCCCAGCATTTT. Its protein product is CASSVGQGVNQPQHF. The full variable domain, completed using reference TRBV9 and TRBJ1-5, is DSGVTQTPKHLITATGQRVTLRCSPRSGDLSVYWYQQSLDQGLQFLIQYYNGEERAKGNILERFSAQQFPDLHSELNLSSLELGDSALYFCASSVGQGVNQPQHFGDGTRLSIL.

The chain recombines TRBV3-1 with TRBJ1-2; 12 nucleotides agree with TRBD1. The V gene end was trimmed by 6 bases and the J gene end by 8 bases; junction bases not matched to a gene: 10. There are 15 residues in the CDR3. Looked up from germline, CDR1 is LGHDT and CDR2 is YNNKEL (reference sequence). The CDR3 region is CASSRTPGQGAGYTF. CDR3 nucleotide sequence: TGTGCCAGCAGTCGAACTCCGGGACAGGGGGCAGGCTACACCTTC. Drawing the rest from reference TRBV3-1 and TRBJ1-2, the complete variable domain is DTAVSQTPKYLVTQMGNDKSIKCEQNLGHDTMYWYKQDSKKFLKIMFSYNNKELIINETVPNRFSPKSPDKAHLNLHINSLELGDSAVYFCASSRTPGQGAGYTFGSGTRLTVV.

This chain connects TRBV7-2 to TRBJ2-5; D is perhaps TRBD1 (6 bases). The CDR3 has 15 residues. Germline loops: CDR1 SGHTA, CDR2 FQGNSA. Trimming took 4 bases from V and 2 from J, leaving 14 bases between them. The DNA for the CDR3 is TGTGCCAGCAGCTCACACAGGGCCGGGCAAGAGACCCAGTACTTC. Its translation: CASSSHRAGQETQYF.

This clonotype has a handful of counts. This sequence joins TRBV28 and TRBJ2-7, with 9 bases identical to TRBD1. Trimming cost V 7 bases and J 6 bases; bases outside gene matches: 13. CDR3 size: 15 residues. CDR1 and CDR2 from the germline V gene are MDHEN and SYDVKM. The CDR3 region has the DNA TGTGCCAGCACCATCGGCGGGACAGGGCTACGCGAGCAGTACTTC. Translated: CASTIGGTGLREQYF.

This clonotype appeared a single time. The chain employs TRBV10-3 and TRBJ2-7; 8 bases are a match to TRBD1. Germline CDR1 ENHRY, CDR2 SYGVKD. After removal of 2 bases from V and 10 bases from J, the junction contained 7 bases not matched to a gene. The CDR3 spans 13 residues. The CDR3 sequence is CAISEGQGEIQYF. As DNA, the CDR3 is TGTGCCATCAGTGAGGGACAGGGTGAGATCCAGTACTTC.

The chain recombines TRBV12-3 or TRBV12-4 with TRBJ2-7; maybe TRBD1 (6 bases). The end of the DNA fits TRBJ2-5 better, so the J call may be wrong. This CDR3 spans 16 amino acids. The CDR3 DNA follows: TGTGCCAGCAGTTTTGCCCCGGACAGTAGCCAAGAGACCCAGTACTTC. Its protein is CASSFAPDSSQETQYF.

The sample holds a few counts of this clonotype. This sequence joins TRBV7-9 and TRBJ2-4; 7 nucleotides line up with TRBD2. The V segment lost 1 base and the J segment 0 bases; nucleotides outside the gene matches: 3. Germline V gene sequence: CDR1 SEHNR, CDR2 FQNEAQ (reference sequence). The CDR3 contains 16 residues. The CDR3 reads CASSLGASGAKNIQYF. In DNA form, the CDR3 reads TGTGCCAGCAGCTTAGGGGCTAGCGGAGCCAAAAACATTCAGTACTTC.

The chain is built from TRBV12-3 or TRBV12-4 and TRBJ2-1; 9 bases line up with TRBD2. The CDR3 spans 13 residues. V gave up 5 bases and J gave up 6 bases; unmatched junction bases: 2. The CDR3 loop reads CASSAGLANEQFF. CDR3 nucleotide sequence: TGTGCCAGCAGTGCGGGACTAGCCAATGAGCAGTTCTTC.

The V call is TRBV7-2, the J call TRBJ1-6; maybe TRBD1 (6 bases). CDR1 is SGHTA and CDR2 is FQGNSA in the germline V gene. Deletions cut 6 bases from V and 7 bases from J, with 22 bases between. The CDR3 covers 17 residues. CDR3 loop: CASRGIWGAGGNSPLHF. The DNA of the CDR3 is TGTGCCAGCAGAGGCATTTGGGGGGCCGGAGGCAATTCACCCCTCCACTTT.

The rearrangement links TRBV6-4 to TRBJ2-7, with 9 positions matching TRBD1. The J segment lost 7 bases and the V segment lost 5 bases, leaving 9 bases of the junction unmatched. Germline V gene lookup returns CDR1 MRHNA and CDR2 SNTAGT. This CDR3 spans 14 amino acids. The CDR3 spells CASSLRDRDLEQYF. CDR3 nucleotides: TGTGCCAGCAGTCTCCGGGACAGGGATTTGGAGCAGTACTTC.

This clonotype was picked up a small number of times. The genes are TRBV12-3 or TRBV12-4 and TRBJ2-1; TRBD1 might be the D (6 bases). Trimming cost V 4 bases and J 0 bases, with 16 bases left between them. CDR3 size: 17 residues. The chain's CDR3 is CASSSHLRDNSYNEQFF. The CDR3, as DNA: TGTGCCAGCAGTTCCCATTTACGGGACAACTCCTACAATGAGCAGTTCTTC.

The genes are TRBV11-1 and TRBJ1-2, with D unresolved. Germline CDR1 is SGHAT and CDR2 is FQDESV (reference sequence). The ends were cut back, 5 bases at V and 2 bases at J, with 15 bases in the middle. The CDR3 is 15 residues long. CDR3 region: CASSQTDGRNYGYTF. In DNA form, the CDR3 reads TGTGCCAGCAGCCAGACGGACGGACGCAACTATGGCTACACCTTC.

The table lists this clonotype with a count of one. The rearrangement uses TRBV29-1 and TRBJ1-2; D ambiguous. Germline CDR1 is SQVTM and CDR2 is ANQGSEA. V lost 7 bases and J lost 7, with 13 bases in between. There are 11 residues in the CDR3. The CDR3 DNA reads as TGCAGCGCGACTGTTACTGGTGGCTACACCTTC. Translation gives CSATVTGGYTF.

The chain is built from TRBV12-3 or TRBV12-4 and TRBJ2-3; D is uncertain. V was shortened by 6 bases and J by 3 bases, with 7 bases between the two germline ends. This CDR3 has 12 amino acids. The CDR3 DNA reads as TGTGCCAGCAGGTTTGGTACAGATACGCAGTATTTT. This translates into CASRFGTDTQYF.

The rearrangement links TRBV7-2 to TRBJ2-3; 10 nucleotides align to TRBD2. The CDR3 consists of 14 residues. Germline loops: CDR1 SGHTA, CDR2 FQGNSA. The ends lost 8 bases at V and 9 bases at J; junction bases unmatched: 11. The CDR3 sequence is CASWGGASGGTQYF. The DNA for the CDR3 is TGTGCCAGCTGGGGGGGGGCTAGCGGGGGAACGCAGTATTTT.

V usage is TRBV27 and J usage is TRBJ1-1; D not certain. The germline V and J ends were trimmed by 0 bases and 2 bases, with 10 bases remaining between them. CDR1 is MNHEY and CDR2 is SMNVEV in the germline V gene (reference sequence). CDR3 length: 15 amino acids. CDR3 bases: TGTGCCAGCAGTTTATCGATCGCGGGAAACACTGAAGCTTTCTTT. Its translation: CASSLSIAGNTEAFF.

The chain employs TRBV10-2 and TRBJ1-2; a weak D match, TRBD1 (5 bases). The length of the CDR3 is 14 residues. Germline values: CDR1 WSHSY, CDR2 SAAADI. Trimming took off 11 bases at V and 6 bases at J, with 22 bases between the two ends. DNA for the CDR3: TGCGCCCTCAGTAGATCAGGGAGTTTCGATGGCTACACCTTC. This gives the protein CALSRSGSFDGYTF.

This clonotype was counted between two and nine times. V usage is TRBV4-1 and J usage is TRBJ1-4; D is undetermined. Trimming cost V 0 bases and J 8 bases, with 16 bases left between them. Per germline, CDR1 MGHRA and CDR2 YSYEKL. This CDR3 is 16 amino acids long. CDR3 nucleotide sequence: TGCGCCAGCAGCCAAGACCCTTCCCTGATAAGAGAAAAACTGTTTTTT. This encodes CASSQDPSLIREKLFF.

The chain recombines TRBV7-2 with TRBJ2-5; TRBD2 matches at 9 bases. Germline trimming cut 5 bases from V and 3 bases from J; bases unmatched to any gene: 7. This CDR3 spans 15 amino acids. CDR1 is SGHTA and CDR2 is FQGNSA in the germline V gene. This CDR3 reads CASSVRLAVEETQYF. In DNA, the CDR3 is TGTGCCAGCAGCGTAAGACTAGCGGTGGAAGAGACCCAGTACTTC.

This clonotype was counted a single time. This chain connects TRBV9 to TRBJ2-5; TRBD1 aligns across 7 bases. The CDR3 is 15 residues long. With V trimmed by 2 bases and J by 0 bases, 4 bases remained unmatched. Germline-derived CDR1 and CDR2 are SGDLS and YYNGEE. CDR3 protein: CASSVSTGHQETQYF. CDR3 DNA: TGTGCCAGCAGCGTTTCGACAGGGCACCAAGAGACCCAGTACTTC. The complete variable domain, with remaining parts taken from reference TRBV9 and TRBJ2-5, reads DSGVTQTPKHLITATGQRVTLRCSPRSGDLSVYWYQQSLDQGLQFLIQYYNGEERAKGNILERFSAQQFPDLHSELNLSSLELGDSALYFCASSVSTGHQETQYFGPGTRLLVL.